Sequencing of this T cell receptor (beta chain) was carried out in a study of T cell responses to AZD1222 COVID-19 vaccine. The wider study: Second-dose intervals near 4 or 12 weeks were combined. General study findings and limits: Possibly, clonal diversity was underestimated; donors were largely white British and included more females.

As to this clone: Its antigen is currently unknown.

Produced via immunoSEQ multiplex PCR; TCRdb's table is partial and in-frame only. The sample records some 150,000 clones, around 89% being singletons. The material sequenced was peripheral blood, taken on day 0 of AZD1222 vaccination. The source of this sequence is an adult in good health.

In DNA, the CDR3 is TGTGCCAGCAGTTTCGGACAGGGAAGGCACACTGAAGCTTTCTTT. It yields the protein CASSFGQGRHTEAFF. The chain employs TRBV6-2 or TRBV6-3 and TRBJ1-1, with 8 bases fitting TRBD1. From germline, CDR1 is MNHEY and CDR2 SVGEGT. Germline trimming cut 4 bases from V and 3 bases from J; bases unmatched to any gene: 7. CDR3 length: 15 amino acids.